Listed below are T cell receptor beta chains from one sample, sequenced in a study of multiple sclerosis patients with progressive multifocal leukoencephalopathy. Only in-frame clones appear in the TCRdb table, and some are missing; sequencing was by immunoSEQ multiplex PCR. This repertoire shows fewer than 40,000 clones, 70% to 90% found once; its top ten account for about 1.5%. Material for sequencing was PBMCs. Receptor source: a human donor with multiple sclerosis. CDR3s include the opening cysteine and the closing phenylalanine or tryptophan. Each record gives: D gene, V gene, clone size, CDR3 length, J gene, CDR3 protein, CDR3 DNA. A D gene is named only where the DNA matches it firmly. Clone size, where shown, is once, few, many, or a class for clones that have expanded.

>NA|TRBV19|few|11|TRBJ2-7
CASSSGQKQYF
TGTGCCAGTAGTTCCGGACAGAAGCAGTACTTC
>NA|TRBV7-6|NA|16|TRBJ2-2
CASSLVGGEETGELFF
TGTGCCAGCAGCTTAGTGGGCGGGGAGGAAACCGGGGAGCTGTTTTTT
>TRBD2|TRBV5-5|NA|14|TRBJ2-7
CASSSTSGSYEQYF
TGTGCCAGCAGCTCCACTAGCGGGAGCTACGAGCAGTACTTC
>NA|TRBV25-1|NA|13|TRBJ2-3
CASTRPHTDTQYF
TGTGCCAGCACGCGCCCTCACACAGATACGCAGTATTTT
>NA|TRBV14|NA|15|TRBJ1-3
CASSPRANSGNTIYF
TGTGCCAGCAGCCCGAGGGCCAACTCTGGAAACACCATATATTTT
>TRBD2|TRBV28|once|16|TRBJ2-1
CASSSSGRGSYNEQFF
TGTGCCAGCAGTTCTAGCGGGAGAGGATCCTACAATGAGCAGTTCTTC
>TRBD2|TRBV13|NA|16|TRBJ2-1
CASRFLPASGYNEQFF
TGTGCCAGCAGATTCCTTCCGGCTAGCGGATACAATGAGCAGTTCTTC
>TRBD1|TRBV27|NA|14|TRBJ2-1
CASSPGQGTMGQFF
TGTGCCAGCAGCCCGGGACAGGGGACAATGGGGCAGTTCTTC
>TRBD1|TRBV28|NA|16|TRBJ2-7
CASSPQGTTGPYEQYF
TGTGCCAGCAGCCCACAAGGGACGACAGGGCCCTACGAGCAGTACTTC
>TRBD1|TRBV28|NA|15|TRBJ1-5
CASRLTGGIYQPQHF
TGTGCCAGCAGGCTGACAGGGGGCATTTATCAGCCCCAGCATTTT
>NA|TRBV19|NA|14|TRBJ1-1
CASSLRGERTEAFF
TGTGCCAGTAGTCTGAGGGGGGAGAGGACTGAAGCTTTCTTT
>TRBD2|TRBV7-2|NA|13|TRBJ2-7
CASSFQLAPAQYF
TGTGCCAGCAGCTTCCAACTAGCGCCGGCGCAGTACTTC
>NA|TRBV28|NA|15|TRBJ1-4
CASSLTASTNEKLFF
TGTGCCAGCAGTTTAACGGCCTCAACTAATGAAAAACTGTTTTTT
>NA|TRBV5-1|NA|16|TRBJ2-2
CASSLGLGENTGELFF
TGCGCCAGCAGCTTGGGTCTGGGCGAGAACACCGGGGAGCTGTTTTTT
>NA|TRBV6-5|NA|13|TRBJ1-1
CASNRVMNTEAFF
TGTGCCAGCAATAGGGTAATGAACACTGAAGCTTTCTTT
>TRBD1|TRBV11-2|NA|15|TRBJ1-5
CASSPRQGGNQPQHF
TGTGCCAGCAGCCCCCGACAGGGAGGCAATCAGCCCCAGCATTTT
>NA|TRBV4-1|once|15|TRBJ2-5
CASSQVPTTQETQYF
TGCGCCAGCAGCCAAGTTCCAACTACCCAAGAGACCCAGTACTTC
>TRBD1|TRBV25-1|NA|15|TRBJ2-2
CASSPPRTGLGELFF
TGTGCCAGCAGTCCCCCCCGGACAGGTCTCGGGGAGCTGTTTTTT
>TRBD1|TRBV19|NA|15|TRBJ1-2
CASSGAGGGDYGYTF
TGTGCCAGTAGTGGTGCAGGGGGAGGTGACTATGGCTACACCTTC
>TRBD2|TRBV5-1|NA|16|TRBJ2-1
CASSLPGLATYNEQFF
TGCGCCAGCAGCTTACCGGGACTAGCGACCTACAATGAGCAGTTCTTC
>NA|TRBV7-2|NA|14|TRBJ1-2
CASSPNQGFRGYTF
TGTGCCAGCAGCCCCAACCAGGGATTCAGGGGCTACACCTTC
>NA|TRBV19|NA|15|TRBJ2-2
CATKSGTTNTGELFF
TGTGCCACCAAGTCGGGGACAACGAACACCGGGGAGCTGTTTTTT
>NA|TRBV29-1|NA|13|TRBJ1-4
CSVGSVAGEKLFF
TGCAGCGTCGGATCCGTGGCAGGAGAAAAACTGTTTTTT
>TRBD1|TRBV7-2|NA|15|TRBJ1-4
CASSVQGAHNEKLFF
TGTGCCAGCAGCGTTCAGGGGGCTCATAATGAAAAACTGTTTTTT
>NA|TRBV29-1|NA|13|TRBJ2-3
CSVEDGGVRTQYF
TGCAGCGTTGAAGATGGGGGTGTACGAACGCAGTATTTT
>NA|TRBV27|NA|11|TRBJ2-3
CATADRDSQYF
TGTGCCACAGCTGATCGGGACTCGCAGTATTTT
>TRBD2|TRBV4-3|NA|14|TRBJ2-7
CASSQTSGSGEQYF
TGCGCCAGCAGCCAAACTAGCGGGAGTGGCGAGCAGTACTTC
>NA|TRBV9|NA|13|TRBJ1-6
CASSVLESSPLHF
TGTGCCAGCAGCGTACTAGAAAGCTCACCCCTCCACTTT
>NA|TRBV7-2|NA|13|TRBJ1-1
CASSLFRGTEAFF
TGTGCCAGCAGCCTATTCCGGGGAACTGAAGCTTTCTTT
>NA|TRBV27|NA|15|TRBJ1-5
CASSFRRGGNQPQHF
TGTGCCAGCAGTTTCCGCAGGGGTGGCAATCAGCCCCAGCATTTT
>NA|TRBV7-9|NA|13|TRBJ1-2
CASSSRGEYGYTF
TGTGCCAGCAGCTCCCGAGGGGAATATGGCTACACCTTC
>NA|TRBV7-9|NA|12|TRBJ2-3
CASSAETDTQYF
TGTGCCAGCAGCGCAGAAACAGATACGCAGTATTTT
>NA|TRBV11-1|once|17|TRBJ1-1
CASRKNRGGGMDTEAFF
TGTGCCAGCAGAAAAAACCGTGGAGGGGGGATGGACACTGAAGCTTTCTTT
>TRBD2|TRBV19|NA|16|TRBJ2-1
CASSTQKAGGWNEQFF
TGTGCCAGTAGTACCCAAAAAGCGGGAGGGTGGAATGAGCAGTTCTTC
>NA|TRBV11-2|NA|15|TRBJ1-1
CASSIHRDKISEAFF
TGTGCCAGCAGCATACATCGGGACAAAATCTCTGAAGCTTTCTTT
>NA|TRBV25-1|NA|15|TRBJ1-1
CASSEWGGPNTEAFF
TGTGCCAGCAGTGAATGGGGGGGCCCGAACACTGAAGCTTTCTTT
>NA|TRBV21-1|once|12|TRBJ2-1
CASAGRRNEQFF
TGTGCCAGCGCCGGCCGAAGAAATGAGCAGTTCTTC
>NA|TRBV6-1|NA|15|TRBJ1-3
CASSAGRSSGNTIYF
TGTGCCAGCAGTGCCGGACGGTCCTCTGGAAACACCATATATTTT
>NA|TRBV7-6|NA|21|TRBJ2-7
CASSLALSSSDGGLGLYEQYF
TGTGCCAGCAGCTTAGCTTTGTCTTCCTCAGACGGGGGGCTTGGACTCTACGAGCAGTACTTC
>TRBD1|TRBV7-9|NA|15|TRBJ2-3
CASRQTGAHTDTQYF
TGTGCCAGCAGACAGACAGGGGCCCACACAGATACGCAGTATTTT
>NA|TRBV7-8|NA|16|TRBJ2-7
CASSFTDSLLSYEQYF
TGTGCCAGCAGCTTTACCGACAGCTTACTCTCCTACGAGCAGTACTTC
>NA|TRBV2|NA|11|TRBJ1-1
CASRVQGRAFF
TGTGCCAGCAGAGTTCAGGGGCGAGCTTTCTTT
>NA|TRBV5-4|NA|15|TRBJ2-3
CASSWGPGRTDTQYF
TGTGCCAGCAGCTGGGGACCGGGCCGCACAGATACGCAGTATTTT